Below, 32 T cell receptor beta chains from the same sample are listed, as sequenced in a study of technical replicates of blood from a few donors. Sequencing used immunoSEQ multiplex PCR; TCRdb keeps in-frame clones, though not all of them. This table has approximately 69,000 clones, around 97% appearing once. Sequences were obtained from T cells isolated from PBMCs. The receptor source for this set is a human donor in good health.

This sequence joins TRBV19 and TRBJ1-1, with 7 bases matching TRBD1. The CDR3 has 15 amino acids. Germline CDR1 reads LNHDA; CDR2 reads SQIVND (reference sequence). Trimming took 3 bases from V and 1 from J; bases not matched to a gene: 5. For the CDR3, the DNA is TGTGCCAGTAGTATGTCCCGACAGGGGAACACTGAAGCTTTCTTT. This gives the protein CASSMSRQGNTEAFF.

The gene calls are TRBV7-9 and TRBJ2-7; TRBD1 agrees at 7 bases. CDR3 size: 14 residues. V shed 1 base and J 3 bases; nucleotides not matched to a gene: 3. Looked up from germline, CDR1 is SEHNR and CDR2 is FQNEAQ (reference sequence). This CDR3 is CASSLVGQFYEQYF. The CDR3 DNA reads TGTGCCAGCAGCTTAGTGGGACAGTTCTACGAGCAGTACTTC.

V is TRBV2 and J is TRBJ2-1, with TRBD2 matching over 7 bases. CDR1 and CDR2 from the germline V gene are SNHLY and FYNNEI. The CDR3 loop spans 13 amino acids. V lost 8 bases, J lost 7 bases, and 8 bases stayed unmatched. This chain's CDR3 is CASGGDLRNEQFF. CDR3 in DNA: TGTGCCAGCGGGGGGGACCTACGAAATGAGCAGTTCTTC. Full variable domain (remainder filled in from reference TRBV2 and TRBJ2-1): EPEVTQTPSHQVTQMGQEVILRCVPISNHLYFYWYRQILGQKVEFLVSFYNNEISEKSEIFDDQFSVERPDGSNFTLKIRSTKLEDSAMYFCASGGDLRNEQFFGPGTRLTVL.

This chain joins TRBV4-1 and TRBJ2-7, with 8 bases fitting TRBD1. Germline assignment: CDR1 MGHRA and CDR2 YSYEKL. The CDR3 has 17 residues. V lost 6 bases to trimming and J lost 3 bases; unmatched junction nucleotides: 16. The CDR3 region is CASSAQRGPGGGYEQYF. As DNA, the CDR3 is TGCGCCAGCAGTGCTCAAAGGGGGCCAGGGGGCGGCTACGAGCAGTACTTC.

This chain uses TRBV29-1 with TRBJ1-4; possible D gene TRBD1, 6 bases. Per the germline V gene, CDR1 is SQVTM and CDR2 is ANQGSEA. Between the trimmed V and J ends, which lost 7 bases and 5 bases, there was a span of 14 bases. This CDR3 is built from 13 residues. The CDR3 nucleotides read TGCAGCGCTGCCGAACAGGGAAATGAAAAACTGTTTTTT. It is translated as CSAAEQGNEKLFF.

The chain uses TRBV7-9 and TRBJ1-2, with D unclear. Deletions cut 1 base from V and 4 bases from J, with 10 bases between. Germline lookup yields CDR1 SEHNR and CDR2 FQNEAQ (reference sequence). The CDR3 runs 14 residues. CDR3 nucleotide sequence: TGTGCCAGCAGCTTAGGAGACGGGATCTATGGCTACACCTTC. Protein product: CASSLGDGIYGYTF. Supplemented by reference TRBV7-9 and TRBJ1-2, the full variable domain reads DTGVSQNPRHKITKRGQNVTFRCDPISEHNRLYWYRQTLGQGPEFLTYFQNEAQLEKSRLLSDRFSAERPKGSFSTLEIQRTEQGDSAMYLCASSLGDGIYGYTFGSGTRLTVV.

The chain is built from TRBV27 and TRBJ2-7, with a weak D call TRBD2 (5 bases). Germline loops: CDR1 MNHEY, CDR2 SMNVEV (reference sequence). This CDR3 has 12 amino acids. V lost 10 bases and J lost 1, with 11 bases in between. The CDR3 nucleotides are TGTGCCATCGGTAGAGGGTCCTACGAGCAGTACTTC. This gives the protein CAIGRGSYEQYF.

The J gene is TRBJ2-1, the V gene TRBV5-1; D is possibly TRBD1 (6 bases). CDR3 length equals 14 residues. Between the trimmed V and J ends, which lost 6 bases and 2 bases, there was a span of 12 bases. Germline V CDR1 and CDR2: SGHRS, YFSETQ. Written as DNA, the CDR3 is TGCGCCAGCACGCCACAGGGAACCTACAATGAGCAGTTCTTC. It yields the protein CASTPQGTYNEQFF. Variable domain in full (rest from reference TRBV5-1 and TRBJ2-1): KAGVTQTPRYLIKTRGQQVTLSCSPISGHRSVSWYQQTPGQGLQFLFEYFSETQRNKGNFPGRFSGRQFSNSRSEMNVSTLELGDSALYLCASTPQGTYNEQFFGPGTRLTVL.

The chain joins TRBV30 to TRBJ2-7, with 7 positions matching TRBD1. CDR1 is GTSNPN and CDR2 is SVGIG in the germline V gene (reference sequence). The ends lost 3 bases at V and 4 bases at J; junction bases unmatched: 9. The CDR3 is 14 residues long. CDR3 in amino acids: CAWSSARGFYEQYF. CDR3 nucleotide sequence: TGTGCCTGGAGCTCGGCCAGGGGGTTTTACGAGCAGTACTTC.

J is TRBJ2-3 and V is TRBV5-1; possibly TRBD1 for D (5 bases). The CDR3 sequence is 13 residues long. CDR1 is SGHRS and CDR2 is YFSETQ in the germline V gene. The V end was cut by 5 bases, the J end by 9 bases, with 16 bases between. This CDR3 is CASSSGGAVTQYF. CDR3 nucleotides: TGCGCCAGCAGTTCGGGTGGGGCTGTAACGCAGTATTTT.

The chain is built from TRBV5-1 and TRBJ1-2; TRBD1 is a possible D gene (5 bases). Per the germline V gene, CDR1 is SGHRS and CDR2 is YFSETQ. The CDR3 sequence is 15 residues long. The V end lost 2 bases, the J end lost 2 bases, and 13 bases lay between the germline ends. CDR3: CASSLSTGVNYGYTF. The CDR3 bases are TGCGCCAGCAGCTTATCCACGGGGGTGAACTATGGCTACACCTTC.

The gene calls are TRBV6-5 and TRBJ2-5, with D perhaps TRBD2 (6 bases). V was cut by 2 bases and J by 5 bases, with 15 bases left in between. CDR3 length equals 15 residues. Germline lookup yields CDR1 MNHEY and CDR2 SVGAGI. CDR3 coding DNA: TGTGCCAGCAGTTACCTCGCGGGAAAGGGGGAGACCCAGTACTTC. Translated: CASSYLAGKGETQYF.

V gene TRBV6-6 combines with J gene TRBJ2-5, with 8 bases fitting TRBD2. V gave up 3 bases and J gave up 5 bases; unmatched junction bases: 5. Germline V CDR1 and CDR2: MNHNY, SVGAGI (reference sequence). The CDR3 spans 14 residues. Here the CDR3 DNA reads TGTGCCAGCAGTTATACGGGGGGGCGCGAGACCCAGTACTTC. Translated: CASSYTGGRETQYF.

The CDR3: CASEGWGTDTQYF. CDR3 coding DNA: TGTGCCAGCGAGGGATGGGGCACAGATACGCAGTATTTT. The V and J genes are TRBV6-1 and TRBJ2-3, with D perhaps TRBD2 (5 bases). Germline assignment: CDR1 MNHNS and CDR2 SASEGT. Trimming pared 8 bases from V and 1 base from J, leaving 10 bases between. The CDR3 has 13 amino acids.

The rearrangement joins TRBV7-2 to TRBJ2-2; 7 bases agree with TRBD2. Trimming at V came to 5 bases and at J to 4 bases, leaving 13 bases not matched to a gene. The length of the CDR3 is 17 residues. Germline V gene lookup returns CDR1 SGHTA and CDR2 FQGNSA. The chain's CDR3 is CASSPPGGSPTTGELFF. The CDR3 bases are TGTGCCAGCAGCCCCCCCGGCGGGAGCCCGACCACCGGGGAGCTGTTTTTT.

The CDR3 region has the DNA TGCAGTGCTAGTAGTTCGTCCGAGCAGTACTTC. This gives the protein CSASSSSEQYF. V is TRBV20-1 and J is TRBJ2-7; D uncertain. The CDR3 runs 11 residues. V shed 3 bases and J shed 6 bases, with 9 bases lying between them. Germline loops: CDR1 DFQATT, CDR2 SNEGSKA (reference sequence).

Points on this clone: One end of the junction varies from germline; a read error may be responsible. The gene calls are TRBV7-7 and TRBJ2-7; perhaps D is TRBD1 or TRBD2 (5 bases each). In germline, CDR1 is SSHAT, CDR2 FNYEAQ (reference sequence). CDR3 length: 14 residues. CDR3 nucleotides: TGTGCTAGCAGCTTAGGGACGGGGACCTACGAGCAGTACTTC. Translating it yields CASSLGTGTYEQYF.

The chain has TRBV6-5 and TRBJ1-1; D is unclear. Looked up from germline, CDR1 is MNHEY and CDR2 is SVGAGI. This CDR3 contains 14 residues. Trimming removed 2 bases at V and 2 bases at J, with 9 bases between. CDR3 loop: CASSYGRTNTEAFF. The CDR3 coding sequence is TGTGCCAGCAGTTACGGCCGGACTAACACTGAAGCTTTCTTT.

The V and J genes are TRBV18 and TRBJ2-2; the D gene is possibly TRBD1 (5 bases). The CDR3 length is 14 residues. The V gene's germline CDR1 is KGHSH and CDR2 LQKENI. V was pared by 6 bases and J by 4 bases, with 12 bases between. CDR3: CASSRTGVTGELFF. DNA for the CDR3: TGTGCCAGCTCTCGCACAGGCGTCACCGGGGAGCTGTTTTTT.

This chain joins TRBV19 and TRBJ2-2, with TRBD2 matching over 16 bases. Germline CDR1 and CDR2: LNHDA and SQIVND (reference sequence). V was pared by 6 bases and J by 4 bases, with 8 bases of the junction left unmatched. The CDR3 is 18 amino acids. The CDR3 loop is CASSHRGTSGRGTGELFF. The CDR3 nucleotides are TGTGCCAGTAGCCACCGTGGGACTAGCGGGAGGGGCACCGGGGAGCTGTTTTTT.

This clone is termed medium-sized. The chain couples TRBV6-5 to TRBJ1-5; TRBD1 is a possible D gene (5 bases). V lost 6 bases to trimming and J lost 4 bases, with 13 bases between them. The CDR3 runs to 14 residues. Germline V gives CDR1 MNHEY, CDR2 SVGAGI. The CDR3 nucleotides read TGTGCCAGCAGCGCGGGACTACAAAATCAGCCCCAGCATTTT. Residues: CASSAGLQNQPQHF.

The chain employs TRBV7-6 and TRBJ2-7; D possibly corresponds to TRBD2 (6 bases). The germline V gene has CDR1 SGHVS and CDR2 FNYEAQ. V lost 5 bases, J lost 3 bases, and 11 bases lay in between. There are 13 residues in the CDR3. The chain's CDR3 is CASSPGGNYEQYF. The CDR3 DNA reads TGTGCCAGCAGCCCGGGCGGGAACTACGAGCAGTACTTC. Full variable domain (missing parts from reference TRBV7-6 and TRBJ2-7): GAGVSQSPRYKVTKRGQDVALRCDPISGHVSLYWYRQALGQGPEFLTYFNYEAQQDKSGLPNDRFSAERPEGSISTLTIQRTEQRDSAMYRCASSPGGNYEQYFGPGTRLTVT.

The rearrangement joins TRBV10-3 to TRBJ2-1; D is uncertain. CDR1 and CDR2 (germline): ENHRY, SYGVKD. The CDR3 is made up of 15 amino acids. The V gene lost 0 bases and the J gene lost 0 bases, with 6 bases spanning the gap. The CDR3 loop reads CAISESLPSYNEQFF. The CDR3 nucleotides are TGTGCCATCAGTGAGTCTCTACCCTCCTACAATGAGCAGTTCTTC.

As regards this clone: One junction end does not reproduce the germline sequence, and a read error may be involved. The V and J genes are TRBV7-7 and TRBJ2-3, with 8 bases identical to TRBD2. Germline V lookup: CDR1 SSHAT, CDR2 FNYEAQ (reference sequence). CDR3 length: 15 residues. This CDR3 is CASSLRGGRTDTQYF. The CDR3 DNA follows: TGTGCTAGCAGCTTACGGGGGGGCCGGACAGATACGCAGTATTTT.

The chain recombines TRBV27 with TRBJ1-2; TRBD1 matches 9 bases. V was clipped by 0 bases and J by 7 bases; unmatched bases: 3. CDR1 is MNHEY, CDR2 SMNVEV, per germline (reference sequence). The CDR3 length is 14 residues. The CDR3 DNA follows: TGTGCCAGCAGTTTATCCCGACAGGGGGGTGGCTACACCTTC. Its translation: CASSLSRQGGGYTF.

The chain recombines TRBV6-1 with TRBJ1-5; weak D call: TRBD1 (5 bases). This CDR3 region has 15 residues. Germline CDR1 is MNHNS and CDR2 is SASEGT. Trimming took off 6 bases at V and 5 bases at J, with 17 bases between the two ends. The CDR3 region has the DNA TGTGCCAGCAGCGAGTTCCGGACATATCATCAGCCCCAGCATTTT. Protein product: CASSEFRTYHQPQHF.

The table lists this clone with a few counts. This chain links TRBV4-1 with TRBJ2-2; D gene ambiguous. V lost 2 bases and J lost 3, with 13 bases in between. Germline assignment: CDR1 MGHRA and CDR2 YSYEKL. The CDR3 has 16 amino acids. CDR3 in amino acids: CASSQLITVHTGELFF. The DNA for the CDR3 is TGCGCCAGCAGCCAATTAATAACGGTACACACCGGGGAGCTGTTTTTT.

V usage is TRBV19 and J usage is TRBJ1-2; D is unresolved. CDR1 is LNHDA and CDR2 is SQIVND in the germline V gene (reference sequence). V dropped 7 bases and J dropped 5 bases, with 17 bases sitting between them. The CDR3 totals 14 residues. CDR3 loop: CASKREPQGYGYTF. The CDR3 DNA follows: TGTGCCAGTAAACGGGAGCCTCAAGGGTATGGCTACACCTTC.

The gene calls are TRBV4-1 and TRBJ2-3; a weak D match, TRBD2 (5 bases). The length of the CDR3 is 15 residues. In germline, CDR1 is MGHRA, CDR2 YSYEKL. Trimming left V 0 bases short and J 4 bases short, with 11 bases between. CDR3 residues: CASSQDTRVADTQYF. The CDR3, as DNA: TGCGCCAGCAGCCAAGATACGCGGGTTGCAGATACGCAGTATTTT.

V gene TRBV7-2 combines with J gene TRBJ1-2, with 8 bases fitting TRBD1. The CDR3 covers 15 residues. Germline values: CDR1 SGHTA, CDR2 FQGNSA. The J segment lost 7 bases and the V segment lost 3 bases, leaving 10 bases of the junction unmatched. In DNA, the CDR3 is TGTGCCAGCAGCTTCGAGCCAGGGGGCGCGGGTGGCTACACCTTC. It specifies CASSFEPGGAGGYTF.

This clone was recorded only once. The V call is TRBV6-9, the J call TRBJ1-4; possibly TRBD1 for D (5 bases). The germline CDR1 and CDR2 sequences are MNHGY and SVAAGI. The V and J ends lost 4 bases and 7 bases respectively, with 13 bases between them. The CDR3 is 14 residues long. The CDR3 region has the DNA TGTGCCAGCAGTTTAGGGACTTGGATTGAAAAACTGTTTTTT. Amino acid sequence: CASSLGTWIEKLFF.

The CDR3 DNA reads as TGCGCCAGCAGTCAATCTCTCGTGGAGGGTGAAAATGAAAAACTGTTTTTT. Translating it yields CASSQSLVEGENEKLFF. The chain carries TRBV23-1 and TRBJ1-4, with D uncertain. TRBV23-1 is identified as an open reading frame with a role that is uncertain. The V end lost 0 bases, the J end lost 5 bases, and 16 bases lay between the germline ends. The CDR3 covers 17 residues.